A single sample gave rise to the 30 T cell receptor beta chains below, sequenced in a study of blood T cell repertoires in COVID-19. Data came from immunoSEQ multiplex PCR; TCRdb stores just in-frame clones and leaves some out. The data contain 150,000 to 200,000 clones, roughly 84% of them singletons. Sequencing used peripheral blood. The receptors here all came from a human donor with acute or convalescent COVID-19. The donor label of this sample is uncertain.

The J gene is TRBJ2-1, the V gene TRBV7-9, with D hard to call. V lost 2 bases and J 8 bases, leaving 10 bases between the germline ends. Per germline, CDR1 SEHNR and CDR2 FQNEAQ (reference sequence). CDR3 size: 13 residues. The CDR3 region has the DNA TGTGCCAGCAGCTTATTGGGCGCCGATGAGCAGTTCTTC. It specifies CASSLLGADEQFF.

The V and J genes are TRBV5-1 and TRBJ2-3; possibly TRBD2 for D (6 bases). This CDR3 has 17 amino acids. CDR1 is SGHRS and CDR2 is YFSETQ in the germline V gene. The V and J ends lost 3 bases and 2 bases respectively, with 19 bases between them. The CDR3 region has the DNA TGCGCCAGCAGCTCTCTAGTGGGGCGGGGAGCCACAGATACGCAGTATTTT. Translated, it gives CASSSLVGRGATDTQYF.

The CDR3 reads CASSIVKGETQYF. The CDR3 region has the DNA TGTGCCAGTAGTATAGTTAAGGGGGAGACCCAGTACTTC. The chain links TRBV19 to TRBJ2-5; tentative D call: TRBD1 (5 bases). Germline CDR1 is LNHDA and CDR2 is SQIVND (reference sequence). V was shortened by 1 base and J by 5 bases, with 8 bases between the two germline ends. This CDR3 spans 13 amino acids.

V usage is TRBV2 and J usage is TRBJ1-6; a possible D gene is TRBD1 (6 bases). Trimming cost V 8 bases and J 9 bases, with 20 bases left between them. Germline assignment: CDR1 SNHLY and CDR2 FYNNEI. CDR3 length: 15 residues. The CDR3 loop reads CASSPGGTWGSPLHF. CDR3 bases: TGTGCCAGCTCCCCGGGGGGCACCTGGGGTTCACCCCTCCACTTT.

This chain uses TRBV4-1 with TRBJ2-4, with D possibly being TRBD2 (5 bases). CDR1 is MGHRA and CDR2 is YSYEKL in the germline V gene. The V gene lost 3 bases and the J gene lost 7 bases, with 22 bases spanning the gap. The CDR3 spans 17 residues. CDR3 DNA sequence: TGCGCCAGCAGCCAGACACCGCTTGGTATCGGGATGAACATTCAGTACTTC. Translated, it gives CASSQTPLGIGMNIQYF.

This chain uses TRBV21-1 with TRBJ1-1. TRBV21-1 is classified as a pseudogene. This CDR3 contains 14 residues. As DNA, the CDR3 is TGTGCCAGCACGGACTCCTTTATGGACACTGAAGCTTTCTTT. Translated, it gives CASTDSFMDTEAFF.

The gene calls are TRBV27 and TRBJ1-5; 8 bases line up with TRBD1. Germline V gene lookup returns CDR1 MNHEY and CDR2 SMNVEV (reference sequence). The V segment lost 6 bases and the J segment 3 bases; nucleotides outside the gene matches: 10. The CDR3 covers 16 residues. This CDR3 is CASSLKGQGTNQPQHF. The CDR3 nucleotides read TGTGCCAGCAGCCTAAAAGGACAGGGAACCAATCAGCCCCAGCATTTT.

This clone has only a few counts. The chain couples TRBV5-1 to TRBJ1-4; no definite D call. V lost 7 bases and J lost 7, with 23 bases in between. Germline V gives CDR1 SGHRS, CDR2 YFSETQ. This CDR3 is built from 16 residues. The CDR3 region is CASGSGGNRRGEKLFF. Here the CDR3 DNA reads TGCGCCAGCGGGTCCGGAGGTAACCGTCGTGGTGAAAAACTGTTTTTT. The full variable domain, completed using reference TRBV5-1 and TRBJ1-4, is KAGVTQTPRYLIKTRGQQVTLSCSPISGHRSVSWYQQTPGQGLQFLFEYFSETQRNKGNFPGRFSGRQFSNSRSEMNVSTLELGDSALYLCASGSGGNRRGEKLFFGSGTQLSVL.

The chain uses TRBV18 and TRBJ2-3; TRBD1 matches 10 bases. The CDR3 is made up of 16 amino acids. V lost 3 bases, J lost 4 bases, and 7 bases stayed unmatched. Germline CDR1 and CDR2: KGHSH and LQKENI. The CDR3 DNA reads TGTGCCAGCTCACCTCTCGGGACAGGGGTTCCAGATACGCAGTATTTT. It specifies CASSPLGTGVPDTQYF.

This clone came up once. The genes are TRBV5-1 and TRBJ2-7; no firm D call. This CDR3 comprises 15 residues. CDR1 and CDR2 (germline): SGHRS, YFSETQ. V lost 0 bases and J lost 0, with 10 bases in between. CDR3 in DNA: TGCGCCAGCAGCTTGGTTCCGGGTAGCTCCTACGAGCAGTACTTC. Protein product: CASSLVPGSSYEQYF.

The chain recombines TRBV7-3 with TRBJ2-7; the D is unclear. The V and J ends lost 2 bases and 4 bases respectively, with 6 bases between them. CDR3 length: 12 amino acids. Germline CDR1 reads SGHTA; CDR2 reads FQGTGA. DNA of the CDR3: TGTGCCAGCAGCTTACTCGGGTACGAGCAGTACTTC. Translated: CASSLLGYEQYF.

The V and J genes are TRBV7-3 and TRBJ2-1; D possibly corresponds to TRBD2 (6 bases). Trimming took off 6 bases at V and 4 bases at J, with 13 bases between the two ends. Germline V lookup: CDR1 SGHTA, CDR2 FQGTGA. The CDR3 sequence is 14 residues long. CDR3 in DNA: TGTGCCAGCAGGTTAGCGGATCCTTACAATGAGCAGTTCTTC. As protein: CASRLADPYNEQFF.

The chain combines TRBV28 with TRBJ1-2, with 12 bases fitting TRBD1. The V gene end was trimmed by 4 bases and the J gene end by 6 bases; junction bases not matched to a gene: 6. The CDR3 loop spans 15 amino acids. CDR1 is MDHEN and CDR2 is SYDVKM in the germline V gene. The CDR3 sequence is CASSSTGTGGDGYTF. In DNA form, the CDR3 reads TGTGCCAGCAGTTCGACCGGGACAGGGGGCGATGGCTACACCTTC.

This chain links TRBV6-4 with TRBJ2-2, with TRBD2 matching over 7 bases. This CDR3 contains 13 residues. Germline V gives CDR1 MRHNA, CDR2 SNTAGT. V lost 2 bases, J lost 11 bases, and 5 bases stayed unmatched. The CDR3: CASSDGRGFELFF. In DNA, the CDR3 is TGTGCCAGCAGTGACGGGCGGGGGTTCGAGCTGTTTTTT.

This sequence joins TRBV5-6 and TRBJ1-2; D is uncertain. With 0 bases removed from V and 3 bases from J, the gap between germline ends came to 9 bases. The CDR3 has 14 amino acids. From germline, CDR1 is SGHDT and CDR2 YYEEEE. This CDR3 is CASSLGGGYYGYTF. The CDR3 DNA follows: TGTGCCAGCAGCTTGGGTGGCGGATACTATGGCTACACCTTC.

The chain employs TRBV5-1 and TRBJ2-2, with a possible D match to TRBD1 (5 bases). The CDR3 has 15 residues. Germline CDR1 and CDR2: SGHRS and YFSETQ. V gave up 0 bases and J gave up 4 bases, with 10 bases separating them. The CDR3 sequence is CASSLGAGSTGELFF. CDR3 nucleotides: TGCGCCAGCAGCTTGGGGGCAGGGTCCACCGGGGAGCTGTTTTTT.

V is TRBV7-9 and J is TRBJ2-2; D might be TRBD1 (6 bases). The V gene's germline CDR1 is SEHNR and CDR2 FQNEAQ (reference sequence). V lost 0 bases to trimming and J lost 3 bases, with 8 bases between them. CDR3 size: 15 residues. Here the CDR3 reads CASSLAGADTGELFF. CDR3 DNA: TGTGCCAGCAGCTTAGCGGGGGCGGACACCGGGGAGCTGTTTTTT. The whole variable domain, remainder taken from reference TRBV7-9 and TRBJ2-2, is DTGVSQNPRHKITKRGQNVTFRCDPISEHNRLYWYRQTLGQGPEFLTYFQNEAQLEKSRLLSDRFSAERPKGSFSTLEIQRTEQGDSAMYLCASSLAGADTGELFFGEGSRLTVL.

This rearrangement joins TRBV29-1 to TRBJ2-7, with D maybe TRBD1 (6 bases). Germline CDR1 reads SQVTM; CDR2 reads ANQGSEA. CDR3 length: 11 residues. V lost 8 bases and J lost 3, with 11 bases in between. In DNA, the CDR3 is TGCAGCATTAAACAGGGCTACGAGCAGTACTTC. As protein: CSIKQGYEQYF.

The V call is TRBV7-9, the J call TRBJ2-5, with TRBD2 matching over 10 bases. The V gene end was trimmed by 5 bases and the J gene end by 2 bases; junction bases not matched to a gene: 5. Per the germline V gene, CDR1 is SEHNR and CDR2 is FQNEAQ (reference sequence). The CDR3 contains 15 residues. Written as DNA, the CDR3 is TGTGCCAGCAGCACGTTAGCGGGGGGTCAAGAGACCCAGTACTTC. It encodes CASSTLAGGQETQYF.

The chain uses TRBV29-1 and TRBJ2-3, with 13 nucleotides matching TRBD2. Germline V CDR1 and CDR2: SQVTM, ANQGSEA. The V segment lost 5 bases and the J segment 6 bases; nucleotides outside the gene matches: 11. The CDR3 is 16 residues long. CDR3 nucleotide sequence: TGCAGCGTTCCAGTACTAGCGGGAGGGTTCGAGGATACGCAGTATTTT. This gives the protein CSVPVLAGGFEDTQYF.

This clone has more than one count but fewer than ten. The chain links TRBV6-7 to TRBJ2-7, with TRBD1 matching over 9 bases. TRBV6-7 is an ORF, and what it does is uncertain. V was pared by 2 bases and J by 2 bases, with 4 bases of the junction left unmatched. The CDR3 contains 15 residues. DNA for the CDR3: TGTGCCAGCAGTTACCACCGACAGGGGGCCTACGAGCAGTACTTC. Its protein is CASSYHRQGAYEQYF.

V usage is TRBV5-6 and J usage is TRBJ1-2; D gene unclear. The V and J ends lost 1 base and 8 bases respectively, with 9 bases between them. The CDR3 extends over 12 amino acids. The germline V gene has CDR1 SGHDT and CDR2 YYEEEE. CDR3 bases: TGTGCCAGCAGCTTGAAAAGTGGCGGCTACACCTTC. Translation gives CASSLKSGGYTF.

V gene TRBV6-6 combines with J gene TRBJ1-5; D perhaps matches TRBD1 (6 bases). The CDR3 consists of 13 residues. V was shortened by 0 bases and J by 9 bases, with 9 bases between the two germline ends. The germline CDR1 and CDR2 sequences are MNHNY and SVGAGI (reference sequence). The CDR3 here is CASSYSLGGPQHF. DNA of the CDR3: TGTGCCAGCAGTTACTCGTTAGGGGGGCCCCAGCATTTT.

This chain joins TRBV5-1 and TRBJ2-3, with 8 bases aligning to TRBD2. The CDR3 spans 16 residues. The germline V gene has CDR1 SGHRS and CDR2 YFSETQ. V shed 1 base, J shed 2 bases, and the junction held 6 bases outside the gene matches. This CDR3 is CASSLLTSVSTDTQYF. Here the CDR3 DNA reads TGCGCCAGCAGCTTGCTGACTAGCGTCTCCACAGATACGCAGTATTTT. Together with reference TRBV5-1 and TRBJ2-3, the CDR3 gives the full variable domain: KAGVTQTPRYLIKTRGQQVTLSCSPISGHRSVSWYQQTPGQGLQFLFEYFSETQRNKGNFPGRFSGRQFSNSRSEMNVSTLELGDSALYLCASSLLTSVSTDTQYFGPGTRLTVL.

V usage is TRBV13 and J usage is TRBJ1-4; a possible D gene is TRBD1 (5 bases). V gave up 4 bases and J gave up 5 bases, with 14 bases separating them. The CDR3 spans 15 residues. Germline V gene data show CDR1 as PRHDT and CDR2 as FYEKMQ (reference sequence). Written as DNA, the CDR3 is TGTGCCAGCAGCTCCCGCAGGGTTAGGAATGAAAAACTGTTTTTT. Translated: CASSSRRVRNEKLFF. Complete variable domain (other parts from reference TRBV13 and TRBJ1-4): AAGVIQSPRHLIKEKRETATLKCYPIPRHDTVYWYQQGPGQDPQFLISFYEKMQSDKGSIPDRFSAQQFSDYHSELNMSSLELGDSALYFCASSSRRVRNEKLFFGSGTQLSVL.

The gene calls are TRBV30 and TRBJ1-1; D ambiguous. This CDR3 has 13 amino acids. V was trimmed by 0 bases and J by 10 bases, leaving 15 bases between them. Germline-derived CDR1 and CDR2 are GTSNPN and SVGIG (reference sequence). The CDR3 spells CAWSVAAGRGAFF. CDR3 in DNA: TGTGCCTGGAGTGTAGCGGCGGGTCGAGGAGCTTTCTTT.

V gene TRBV6-1 combines with J gene TRBJ1-4; unclear D gene. V was cut by 0 bases and J by 8 bases, with 10 bases left in between. CDR3 length equals 14 residues. Germline loops: CDR1 MNHNS, CDR2 SASEGT. The DNA for the CDR3 is TGTGCCAGCAGTGAAGCTGGCCGAGGGGAAAAACTGTTTTTT. Residues: CASSEAGRGEKLFF.

J is TRBJ1-2 and V is TRBV29-1; 8 bases line up with TRBD1. The J segment lost 5 bases and the V segment lost 7 bases, leaving 6 bases of the junction unmatched. This CDR3 contains 12 residues. Looked up from germline, CDR1 is SQVTM and CDR2 is ANQGSEA. CDR3 DNA sequence: TGCAGCGGGAAACAGGGGGGGTATGGCTACACCTTC. This translates into CSGKQGGYGYTF.

The genes are TRBV7-9 and TRBJ1-2; D is possibly TRBD1 (5 bases). Germline V CDR1 and CDR2: SEHNR, FQNEAQ (reference sequence). The V end lost 0 bases, the J end lost 4 bases, and 12 bases lay between the germline ends. The CDR3 extends over 15 amino acids. The CDR3 is CASSLAGGSSYGYTF. CDR3 nucleotide sequence: TGTGCCAGCAGCTTAGCGGGGGGGTCTAGCTATGGCTACACCTTC.

V usage is TRBV11-1 and J usage is TRBJ2-7; perhaps TRBD1 as D (6 bases). The CDR3 contains 14 residues. Trimming removed 5 bases from V and 2 bases from J, with 13 bases in between. From germline, CDR1 is SGHAT and CDR2 FQDESV (reference sequence). The CDR3 nucleotides are TGTGCCAGCAGCAACAGGGTCAGCACCTACGAGCAGTACTTC. Its translation: CASSNRVSTYEQYF.